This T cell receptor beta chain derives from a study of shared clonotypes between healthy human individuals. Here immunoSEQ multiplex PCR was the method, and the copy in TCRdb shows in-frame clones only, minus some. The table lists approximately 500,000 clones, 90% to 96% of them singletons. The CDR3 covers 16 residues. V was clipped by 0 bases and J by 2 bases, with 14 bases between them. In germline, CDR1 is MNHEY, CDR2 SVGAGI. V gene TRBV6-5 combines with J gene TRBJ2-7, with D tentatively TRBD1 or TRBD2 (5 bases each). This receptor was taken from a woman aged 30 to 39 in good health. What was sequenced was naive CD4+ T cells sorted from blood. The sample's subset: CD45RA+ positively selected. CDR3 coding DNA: TGTGCCAGCAGTTACTCGAGTTTACGGGGCGCCTACGAGCAGTACTTC. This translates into CASSYSSLRGAYEQYF.